Presented here are 4 T cell receptor beta chains from one specimen sequenced in a study of cytomegalovirus exposure and HLA in healthy donors. PCR was performed using 60 Vbeta and 13 Jbeta primers. TCRdb keeps only in-frame clones here, not all; method: immunoSEQ multiplex PCR. This repertoire shows fewer than 65,000 clones, around four fifths found once; its top ten account for roughly 1.6%. Sequenced: PBMCs. The receptors were sampled from a man aged 30 to 45 in good health and CMV-seronegative.

The chain uses TRBV9 and TRBJ2-1, with 11 bases that match TRBD2. Germline lookup yields CDR1 SGDLS and CDR2 YYNGEE. This CDR3 has 15 amino acids. J lost 4 bases, V lost 5 bases, and 5 bases had no gene match. CDR3 sequence reads: CASSELAGVYNEQFF. The CDR3 DNA follows: TGTGCCAGCAGTGAACTAGCGGGGGTATACAATGAGCAGTTCTTC. The complete variable domain, with remaining parts taken from reference TRBV9 and TRBJ2-1, reads DSGVTQTPKHLITATGQRVTLRCSPRSGDLSVYWYQQSLDQGLQFLIQYYNGEERAKGNILERFSAQQFPDLHSELNLSSLELGDSALYFCASSELAGVYNEQFFGPGTRLTVL.

The sample holds one count of this clone. This chain uses TRBV18 with TRBJ1-4; possibly TRBD1 for D (5 bases). The CDR3 is 14 residues long. Looked up from germline, CDR1 is KGHSH and CDR2 is LQKENI. V was clipped by 5 bases and J by 4 bases, with 11 bases between them. The CDR3 DNA sequence: TGTGCCAGCTCAACGACAGAGCTTAATGAAAAACTGTTTTTT. This translates into CASSTTELNEKLFF.

This chain links TRBV4-1 with TRBJ1-5; the D is unclear. The CDR3 consists of 13 residues. Trimming pared 1 base from V and 7 bases from J, leaving 8 bases between. From germline, CDR1 is MGHRA and CDR2 YSYEKL. CDR3 sequence reads: CASSQGTGQPQHF. DNA of the CDR3: TGCGCCAGCAGCCAAGGTACGGGACAGCCCCAGCATTTT.

V and J are TRBV6-1 and TRBJ2-2; 7 bases are a match to TRBD2. V shed 7 bases and J 5 bases; nucleotides not matched to a gene: 4. The CDR3 runs to 13 residues. Germline V gene data show CDR1 as MNHNS and CDR2 as SASEGT. The CDR3 sequence is CASTGGNTGELFF. DNA of the CDR3: TGTGCCAGCACGGGGGGTAATACCGGGGAGCTGTTTTTT.